This TCR beta chain appears in the sequencing data of a study of T cell repertoires in cytomegalovirus infection. Comments on this clonotype: Its target is unknown.

TCRdb reanalysed the reads using MiXCR and keeps one entry per CDR3 protein. The repertoire holds fewer than 950,000 distinct CDR3 sequences, approximately 29% seen once, with around an eighth in the top ten. Trimming removed 0 bases at V and 0 bases at J, with 11 bases between. Germline values: CDR1 SGHTS, CDR2 YDEGEE. CDR3 length: 16 amino acids. The gene calls are TRBV5-8 and TRBJ2-3; D is unresolved. The input for sequencing was cultured CD8+ T cells from PBMCs, taken from culture after CMV antigen stimulation. The sequence derives from a human donor in good health (CMV status not recorded). Some clones in this sample may be carry-over from other donors' samples. The CDR3 DNA reads as TGTGCCAGCAGCTTGGAAGGGTCCTCTAGCACAGATACGCAGTATTTT. Residues: CASSLEGSSSTDTQYF.